One sample yielded the 3 T cell receptor beta chains listed below, sequenced in a study of blood T cell repertoires in COVID-19. Clones were sequenced by immunoSEQ multiplex PCR, and TCRdb holds only the in-frame ones, with some missing. Of 200,000 to 250,000 clones in the sample, about 83% are singletons; the top ten hold roughly 1.3%. Sequencing was carried out using peripheral blood. The source of these receptors is a woman in her twenties or thirties with COVID-19, enrolled during active disease.

V is TRBV14 and J is TRBJ1-1; D gene uncertain. The CDR3 covers 14 residues. The germline V and J ends were trimmed by 3 bases and 5 bases, with 13 bases remaining between them. Per germline, CDR1 SGHDN and CDR2 FVKESK. The CDR3 here is CASSHTPGGTEAFF. The CDR3 DNA reads as TGTGCCAGCAGCCACACGCCGGGAGGGACTGAAGCTTTCTTT.

This chain links TRBV5-6 with TRBJ2-5; TRBD2 matches at 10 bases. Germline assignment: CDR1 SGHDT and CDR2 YYEEEE. The CDR3 covers 16 residues. The ends lost 3 bases at V and 0 bases at J; junction bases unmatched: 5. CDR3 sequence (DNA): TGTGCCAGCAGCTCCGGAGCGGGGGGGTACCAAGAGACCCAGTACTTC. Protein: CASSSGAGGYQETQYF.

This chain uses TRBV7-2 with TRBJ1-1, with 7 bases that match TRBD1. The CDR3 runs 14 residues. V lost 5 bases and J lost 3; bases outside the gene matches: 6. Germline assignment: CDR1 SGHTA and CDR2 FQGNSA. The CDR3 nucleotides read TGTGCCAGCAGCATAGTTACAGGGGACACTGAAGCTTTCTTT. Translation gives CASSIVTGDTEAFF.